This T cell receptor (beta chain) was obtained from a study of PD-1 blockade in classical Hodgkin lymphoma. The study's findings and limits: Baseline diversity resembling that of newly diagnosed patients was seen in complete responders. Unlike CD8+ TCR diversity, which did not rise significantly by C4D1, CD4+ TCR diversity did.

The patients all showed relapse after autologous stem cell transplantation, while their brentuximab vedotin exposure varied. This table comes from immunoSEQ multiplex PCR, and its TCRdb copy is limited to in-frame clones, with some not included. The sample has about 46,000 clones; around 66% are singletons. As regards this clone: The antigen is undetermined.

CDR1 and CDR2 from the germline V gene are MNHEY and SMNVEV (reference sequence). The CDR3 covers 14 residues. V lost 5 bases, J lost 4 bases, and 4 bases stayed unmatched. The starting material was peripheral blood mononuclear cells (PBMCs), obtained at baseline. The gene calls are TRBV27 and TRBJ1-2; TRBD1 agrees at 10 bases. The origin of this receptor is a human donor with classical Hodgkin lymphoma. As DNA, the CDR3 is TGTGCCAGCAGTCGGACAGGGGGGAGCTATGGCTACACCTTC. Protein: CASSRTGGSYGYTF.